This entry describes one T cell receptor (beta chain). Each patient experienced a relapse that followed autologous stem cell transplantation, and brentuximab vedotin exposure varied. These data come from a study of PD-1 blockade in classical Hodgkin lymphoma. Germline V gene lookup returns CDR1 MGHRA and CDR2 YSYEKL. The CDR3 has 16 amino acids. V lost 1 base and J lost 4; bases outside the gene matches: 5. The method was immunoSEQ multiplex PCR; TCRdb's version includes in-frame clones alone and lacks a portion of them. Of 15,000 or so clones in the sample, around 72% were seen once. Sequenced material: peripheral blood mononuclear cells (PBMCs), taken at baseline. The sequence was collected from a human donor with classical Hodgkin lymphoma. J is TRBJ2-1 and V is TRBV4-1; TRBD2 aligns across 9 bases. Here the CDR3 reads CASSQGSGGTYNEQFF. The CDR3, as DNA: TGCGCCAGCAGCCAAGGAAGCGGGGGGACGTACAATGAGCAGTTCTTC.